The 27 T cell receptor beta chains below all came from one sample that was sequenced in a study of blood T cells in healthy people across ages. Combining a sample-barcoded 5' primer with a J-beta primer mix, a second PCR ran for about 7 to 11 cycles. From the 5' RACE reads, TCRdb called clonotypes with MiXCR, one entry per CDR3 protein. This sample has 650,000 to 1,000,000 distinct CDR3 sequences, with around 36% found just once. Sequencing was done on a sample of blood. The receptors here all came from a young man in good health.

This chain connects TRBV9 to TRBJ1-2; D may be TRBD1 (6 bases). Germline loops: CDR1 SGDLS, CDR2 YYNGEE. V lost 0 bases, J lost 6 bases, and 15 bases lay in between. The CDR3 runs to 15 residues. The CDR3: CASSVDGQSVDGYTF. CDR3 bases: TGTGCCAGCAGCGTAGATGGACAGTCGGTCGATGGCTACACCTTC.

This clonotype was detected only once. This rearrangement joins TRBV6-2 or TRBV6-3 to TRBJ2-4, with D possibly called TRBD1 or TRBD2 (5 bases each). Germline CDR1 is MNHEY and CDR2 is SVGEGT. The CDR3 has 17 residues. Deletions cut 6 bases from V and 13 bases from J, with 31 bases between. The CDR3: CASRQGIRDRQRGAQYF. The CDR3 DNA is TGTGCCAGCAGGCAAGGCATCCGGGACCGACAACGAGGGGCCCAGTACTTC.

A single count supports this clonotype. Possible read error: a much larger clone is one base away. This chain connects TRBV3-1 to TRBJ2-1; 12 bases are a match to TRBD2. Unmatched junction bases numbered 17, after V lost 4 bases and J lost 13 bases. The CDR3 spans 17 residues. Germline loops: CDR1 LGHDT, CDR2 YNNKEL (reference sequence). As DNA, the CDR3 is TGTGCCAGCAGCCCTCGGCTGACTAGCGGGGGAAAACAAGGCCAGTTCTTC. It is translated as CASSPRLTSGGKQGQFF.

This clonotype appeared a few times. This chain joins TRBV20-1 and TRBJ1-5, with D perhaps TRBD1 (6 bases). The CDR3 is made up of 15 amino acids. Germline V gene sequence: CDR1 DFQATT, CDR2 SNEGSKA (reference sequence). Trimming removed 4 bases at V and 0 bases at J, with 13 bases between. The CDR3 DNA is TGCAGTGCTAACCCGGACAGAGATAGCAATCAGCCCCAGCATTTT. It yields the protein CSANPDRDSNQPQHF.

In regard to this clonotype: A much more abundant neighbour one base away suggests this may be a read error. The chain uses TRBV12-3 or TRBV12-4 and TRBJ2-7; D tentatively reads TRBD1 or TRBD2 (6 bases each). The CDR3 consists of 12 residues. The CDR3 sequence: CTSRVGGLEQYF. The CDR3 DNA is TGTACCAGCAGGGTGGGGGGCCTCGAGCAGTACTTC.

As concerns this clonotype: The junction and the germline gene differ at one end; a read error may be behind it. This chain uses TRBV9 with TRBJ2-1; tentatively, D is TRBD2 (5 bases). This CDR3 has 16 residues. Germline V gene sequence: CDR1 SGDLS, CDR2 YYNGEE. CDR3 coding DNA: TGTGCCAGCAGCGCCCAACCCCGGGAAACATACAGTGAGCAGTTCTTC. Translated, it gives CASSAQPRETYSEQFF.

This clonotype was seen more than once but under ten times. V and J are TRBV7-2 and TRBJ2-5, with 7 bases matching TRBD2. Germline V gene lookup returns CDR1 SGHTA and CDR2 FQGNSA. J was trimmed by 5 bases and V by 3 bases; bases with no gene match: 9. This CDR3 comprises 15 residues. The CDR3 region is CASSLRRAGEETQYF. CDR3 coding DNA: TGTGCCAGCAGCTTGCGGCGGGCGGGGGAGGAGACCCAGTACTTC.

This clonotype has at least ten counts. The rearrangement uses TRBV4-3 and TRBJ2-3; 8 bases fit TRBD1. This CDR3 has 16 residues. The junction had 8 bases not matched to a gene; V was cut back by 2 bases and J by 4 bases. Germline V gene data show CDR1 as LGHNA and CDR2 as YSLEER. The CDR3 reads CASSQYDRGSADTQYF. Written as DNA, the CDR3 is TGCGCCAGCAGCCAATATGACAGGGGTAGCGCAGATACGCAGTATTTT.

A few counts support this clonotype. The genes are TRBV20-1 and TRBJ1-4, with TRBD1 identical over 8 bases. J gave up 8 bases and V 6 bases, and 8 bases lay outside the gene matches. From germline, CDR1 is DFQATT and CDR2 SNEGSKA (reference sequence). The CDR3 is 13 residues long. The CDR3 reads CSASTGGNEKLFF. Written as DNA, the CDR3 is TGCAGTGCGAGCACAGGGGGTAACGAAAAACTGTTTTTT.

Remarks on this clonotype: A much larger clone differs from this one at a single base, so this may be a read error. The CDR3 region is CSAREAETRDQETQFF. The CDR3, as DNA: TGCAGTGCTAGAGAAGCGGAGACTAGAGACCAAGAGACCCAGTTCTTC. The chain combines TRBV20-1 with TRBJ2-5, with D possibly TRBD2 on 6 matching bases. The DNA matches TRBJ2-1 better at its end, which makes the J call doubtful. Germline CDR1 DFQATT, CDR2 SNEGSKA (reference sequence). This CDR3 has 16 amino acids.

This clonotype was detected only a few times. V is TRBV7-2 and J is TRBJ1-1; 8 bases align to TRBD1. Trimming removed 5 bases from V and 1 base from J; junction bases left unmatched: 6. CDR1 and CDR2 (germline): SGHTA, FQGNSA. The CDR3 length is 15 residues. CDR3: CASSTRQGTNTEAFF. Written as DNA, the CDR3 is TGTGCCAGCAGCACGAGACAGGGGACGAACACTGAAGCTTTCTTT. Combining the CDR3 with reference TRBV7-2 and TRBJ1-1 gives the whole variable domain GAGVSQSPSNKVTEKGKDVELRCDPISGHTALYWYRQSLGQGLEFLIYFQGNSAPDKSGLPSDRFSAERTGGSVSTLTIQRTQQEDSAVYLCASSTRQGTNTEAFFGQGTRLTVV.

This clonotype has just a few counts. The chain employs TRBV7-8 and TRBJ1-1; D is perhaps TRBD1 (6 bases). The CDR3 covers 14 residues. V was cut by 4 bases and J by 2 bases, with 11 bases left in between. Germline CDR1 is SGHVS and CDR2 is FQNEAQ. The CDR3 coding sequence is TGTGCCAGCAGCTCACCCAGGGGTAACACTGAAGCTTTCTTT. Translating gives CASSSPRGNTEAFF.

A few counts support this clonotype. This may arise from a read error, as a much more abundant clone is one base away. This sequence joins TRBV10-3 and TRBJ2-1, with D possibly matching TRBD2 (6 bases). The tail of the sequence fits TRBJ2-7 better, so the J call may be wrong. Germline CDR1 is ENHRY and CDR2 is SYGVKD. The CDR3 contains 16 residues. In DNA, the CDR3 is TGTGCCATCAGTGAGGCCATGGGAGGATCCTACAATGAGCAGTACTTC. Translating gives CAISEAMGGSYNEQYF.

The chain carries TRBV12-3 or TRBV12-4 and TRBJ2-7, with 8 positions matching TRBD1. The CDR3 is 15 residues long. After removal of 6 bases from V and 7 bases from J, the junction contained 14 bases not matched to a gene. CDR3 bases: TGTGCCAGCAGGGGTGGACAGGGTTCTTATTGGGAGCAGTACTTC. Protein product: CASRGGQGSYWEQYF.

This clonotype was detected only a few times. The genes are TRBV14 and TRBJ2-7; perhaps TRBD1 as D (6 bases). The CDR3 has 16 amino acids. The germline gives CDR1 SGHDN, CDR2 FVKESK. V was trimmed by 3 bases and J by 5 bases, leaving 20 bases between them. The CDR3 sequence is CASSHADRLFSHEQYF. CDR3 DNA sequence: TGTGCCAGCAGCCATGCCGACAGGTTATTTTCCCACGAGCAGTACTTC.

V is TRBV6-1 and J is TRBJ2-7, with 11 bases fitting TRBD2. Germline CDR1 MNHNS, CDR2 SASEGT. V trimming: 6 bases; J trimming: 0 bases; junction bases outside the gene matches: 4. This CDR3 contains 15 residues. The CDR3 DNA is TGTGCCAGCAGGGGGACTAGCGGCAGCTCCTACGAGCAGTACTTC. The encoded protein is CASRGTSGSSYEQYF.

This clonotype was counted a single time. A much larger clone differs by one base, so this may be a read error. The rearrangement uses TRBV7-6 and TRBJ2-7; tentatively, D is TRBD2 (5 bases). Germline-derived CDR1 and CDR2 are SGHVS and FNYEAQ. The CDR3 is 15 amino acids. The V gene lost 1 base and the J gene lost 1 base, with 11 bases spanning the gap. This CDR3 reads CASSLEAVGSYEQYF. CDR3 coding DNA: TGTGCCAGCAGCTTAGAAGCGGTGGGATCCTACGAGCAGTACTTC. The full variable domain, completed using reference TRBV7-6 and TRBJ2-7, is GAGVSQSPRYKVTKRGQDVALRCDPISGHVSLYWYRQALGQGPEFLTYFNYEAQQDKSGLPNDRFSAERPEGSISTLTIQRTEQRDSAMYRCASSLEAVGSYEQYFGPGTRLTVT.

The chain is built from TRBV7-2 and TRBJ1-1; 8 bases are a match to TRBD1. The CDR3 consists of 15 residues. V gave up 1 base and J gave up 5 bases; unmatched junction bases: 6. Germline CDR1 is SGHTA and CDR2 is FQGNSA. CDR3 in DNA: TGTGCCAGCAGCTTAGTTCCCAGGGGGCTTACTGAAGCTTTCTTT. This codes for CASSLVPRGLTEAFF.

The chain has TRBV2 and TRBJ2-5; D may be TRBD1 (5 bases). CDR3 length: 16 residues. CDR1 is SNHLY and CDR2 is FYNNEI in the germline V gene. V shed 0 bases and J shed 2 bases, with 13 bases lying between them. CDR3 sequence reads: CASSEALGATQETQYF. Here the CDR3 DNA reads TGTGCCAGCAGTGAAGCGCTTGGGGCAACTCAAGAGACCCAGTACTTC.

This clonotype was detected only a few times. At one of its ends the junction is not consistent with the germline gene, which may arise from a read error. The chain uses TRBV12-3 or TRBV12-4 and TRBJ2-3; D call uncertain. The CDR3 loop spans 16 amino acids. The DNA for the CDR3 is TGTGCCAGCGGTTTCAAGCTGACCCTCTCCACAGATACGCAGTATTTT. Amino acid sequence: CASGFKLTLSTDTQYF.

This chain connects TRBV12-3 or TRBV12-4 to TRBJ2-5; D might be TRBD1 (7 bases). Trimming left V 7 bases short and J 0 bases short, with 12 bases between. The CDR3 runs to 14 residues. As DNA, the CDR3 is TGTGCCAGCACCCTCAGGGGGGACCAAGAGACCCAGTACTTC. Encoded protein: CASTLRGDQETQYF.

This clonotype was observed a few times. V and J are TRBV20-1 and TRBJ2-5, with 11 bases identical to TRBD2. Germline CDR1 is DFQATT and CDR2 is SNEGSKA (reference sequence). Losses at the gene ends were 6 bases for V and 2 bases for J; bases not matched to a gene: 8. The CDR3 runs to 15 residues. CDR3: CSANPGTSGQETQYF. The CDR3, as DNA: TGCAGTGCCAACCCGGGGACTAGCGGACAAGAGACCCAGTACTTC.

The table lists this clonotype with a count of one. The CDR3 reads CASSLSGGPVDSPLHF. The CDR3 DNA reads as TGCGCCAGCAGCTTGAGCGGGGGGCCGGTTGATTCACCCCTCCACTTT. The rearrangement links TRBV5-1 to TRBJ1-6, with D perhaps matching TRBD1 (6 bases). Looked up from germline, CDR1 is SGHRS and CDR2 is YFSETQ. This CDR3 comprises 16 residues. V lost 1 base to trimming and J lost 8 bases, with 16 bases between them.

V is TRBV11-3 and J is TRBJ2-3; 11 nucleotides agree with TRBD1. Germline assignment: CDR1 SGHNT and CDR2 YENEEA. V gave up 5 bases and J gave up 2 bases; unmatched junction bases: 9. This CDR3 has 17 residues. The DNA of the CDR3 is TGTGCCAGCAGCCCGGGGACAGGGGGGCTAAACACAGATACGCAGTATTTT. Its protein product is CASSPGTGGLNTDTQYF.

This sequence joins TRBV4-1 and TRBJ1-5, with no clear D. This CDR3 is 19 amino acids long. V was clipped by 0 bases and J by 0 bases, with 18 bases between them. CDR1 MGHRA and CDR2 YSYEKL come from the germline V gene. DNA for the CDR3: TGCGCCAGCAGCCAAGAAGCCGGACGTCCGTCTTATAGCAATCAGCCCCAGCATTTT. Translating gives CASSQEAGRPSYSNQPQHF.

With regard to this clonotype: An end of the junction differs from the germline gene, which may be a read error. The CDR3 DNA is TGTGCCAGCAGTGCACTGCTAACCACAGATATGCAGTATTTT. This sequence encodes CASSALLTTDMQYF. The chain is built from TRBV12-3 or TRBV12-4 and TRBJ2-3; D is uncertain. The CDR3 has 14 residues.

The chain recombines TRBV5-1 with TRBJ1-4, with 9 positions matching TRBD1. V gave up 3 bases and J gave up 7 bases; unmatched junction bases: 13. The CDR3 consists of 17 residues. Germline-derived CDR1 and CDR2 are SGHRS and YFSETQ. The CDR3 region is CASSSTGEQGAFEKLFF. Here the CDR3 DNA reads TGCGCCAGCAGCTCCACCGGCGAACAGGGGGCGTTTGAAAAACTGTTTTTT.